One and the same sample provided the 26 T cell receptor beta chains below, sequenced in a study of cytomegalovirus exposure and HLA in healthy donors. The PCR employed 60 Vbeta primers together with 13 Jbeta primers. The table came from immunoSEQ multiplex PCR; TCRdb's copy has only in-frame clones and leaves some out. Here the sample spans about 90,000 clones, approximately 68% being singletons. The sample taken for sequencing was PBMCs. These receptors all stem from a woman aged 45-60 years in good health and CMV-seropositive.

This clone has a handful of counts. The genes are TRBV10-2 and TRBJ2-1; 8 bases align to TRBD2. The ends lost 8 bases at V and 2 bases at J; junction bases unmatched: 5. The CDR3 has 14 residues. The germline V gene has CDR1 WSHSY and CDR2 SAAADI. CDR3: CASSQRGTYNEQFF. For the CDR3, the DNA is TGCGCCAGCTCCCAGCGGGGGACCTACAATGAGCAGTTCTTC.

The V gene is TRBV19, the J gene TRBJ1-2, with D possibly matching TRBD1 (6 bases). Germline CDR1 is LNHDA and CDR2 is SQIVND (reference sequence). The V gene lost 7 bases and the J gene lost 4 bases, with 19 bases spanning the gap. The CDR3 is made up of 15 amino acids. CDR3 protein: CASKLEGVLGYGYTF. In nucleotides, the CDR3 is TGTGCCAGTAAGCTCGAGGGGGTTTTGGGCTATGGCTACACCTTC. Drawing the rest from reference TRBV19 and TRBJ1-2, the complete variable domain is DGGITQSPKYLFRKEGQNVTLSCEQNLNHDAMYWYRQDPGQGLRLIYYSQIVNDFQKGDIAEGYSVSREKKESFPLTVTSAQKNPTAFYLCASKLEGVLGYGYTFGSGTRLTVV.

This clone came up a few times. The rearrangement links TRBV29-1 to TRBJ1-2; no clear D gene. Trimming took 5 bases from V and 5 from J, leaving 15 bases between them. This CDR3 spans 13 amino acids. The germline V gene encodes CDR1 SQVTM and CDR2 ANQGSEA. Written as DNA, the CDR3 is TGCAGCGTTTTCGACCGGACTGTTTATGGCTACACCTTC. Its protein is CSVFDRTVYGYTF.

The CDR3 here is CASRPSRNNYGYTF. The CDR3 bases are TGTGCCAGCAGGCCTTCGCGGAATAACTATGGCTACACCTTC. The chain recombines TRBV27 with TRBJ1-2; D gene unclear. The V gene lost 6 bases and the J gene lost 1 base, with 12 bases spanning the gap. The CDR3 covers 14 residues. Germline V CDR1 and CDR2: MNHEY, SMNVEV (reference sequence).

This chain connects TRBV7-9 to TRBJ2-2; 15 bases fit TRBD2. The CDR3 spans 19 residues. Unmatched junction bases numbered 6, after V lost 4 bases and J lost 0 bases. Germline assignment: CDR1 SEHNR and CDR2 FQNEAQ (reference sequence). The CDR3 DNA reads TGTGCCAGCAGCTCCGGGGGGACTAGCGGGGGGCCGAACACCGGGGAGCTGTTTTTT. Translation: CASSSGGTSGGPNTGELFF. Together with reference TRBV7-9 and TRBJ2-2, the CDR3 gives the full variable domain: DTGVSQNPRHKITKRGQNVTFRCDPISEHNRLYWYRQTLGQGPEFLTYFQNEAQLEKSRLLSDRFSAERPKGSFSTLEIQRTEQGDSAMYLCASSSGGTSGGPNTGELFFGEGSRLTVL.

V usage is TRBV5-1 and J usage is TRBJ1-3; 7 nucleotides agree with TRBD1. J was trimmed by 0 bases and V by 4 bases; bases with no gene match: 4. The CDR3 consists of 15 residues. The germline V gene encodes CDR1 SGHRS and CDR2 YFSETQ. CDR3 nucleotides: TGCGCCAGCAGCCCCGGGACAGACTCTGGAAACACCATATATTTT. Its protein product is CASSPGTDSGNTIYF.

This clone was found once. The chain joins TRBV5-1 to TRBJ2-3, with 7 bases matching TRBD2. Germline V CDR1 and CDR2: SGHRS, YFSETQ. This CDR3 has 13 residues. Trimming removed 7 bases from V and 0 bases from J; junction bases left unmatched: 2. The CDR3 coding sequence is TGCGCCAGCTTGGGACTAAGCACAGATACGCAGTATTTT. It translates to CASLGLSTDTQYF.

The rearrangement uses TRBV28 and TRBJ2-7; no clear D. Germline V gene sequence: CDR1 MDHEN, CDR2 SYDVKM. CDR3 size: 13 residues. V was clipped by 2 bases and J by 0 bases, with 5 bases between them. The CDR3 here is CASSLGSSYEQYF. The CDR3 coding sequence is TGTGCCAGCAGTTTAGGCAGCTCCTACGAGCAGTACTTC. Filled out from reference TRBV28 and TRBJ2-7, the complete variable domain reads DVKVTQSSRYLVKRTGEKVFLECVQDMDHENMFWYRQDPGLGLRLIYFSYDVKMKEKGDIPEGYSVSREKKERFSLILESASTNQTSMYLCASSLGSSYEQYFGPGTRLTVT.

The CDR3: CASSLDRTDTQYF. The CDR3 bases are TGTGCCAGCAGCTTAGATCGGACAGATACGCAGTATTTT. The gene calls are TRBV11-2 and TRBJ2-3; D unresolved. Germline CDR1 reads SGHAT; CDR2 reads FQNNGV. This CDR3 is 13 amino acids long. V was shortened by 0 bases and J by 3 bases, with 4 bases between the two germline ends.

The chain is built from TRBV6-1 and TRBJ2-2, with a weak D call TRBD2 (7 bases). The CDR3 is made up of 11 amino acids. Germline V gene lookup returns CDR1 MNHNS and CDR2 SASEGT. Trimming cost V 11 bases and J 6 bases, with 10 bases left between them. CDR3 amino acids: CAWGGPGELFF. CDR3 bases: TGTGCCTGGGGGGGGCCCGGGGAGCTGTTTTTT.

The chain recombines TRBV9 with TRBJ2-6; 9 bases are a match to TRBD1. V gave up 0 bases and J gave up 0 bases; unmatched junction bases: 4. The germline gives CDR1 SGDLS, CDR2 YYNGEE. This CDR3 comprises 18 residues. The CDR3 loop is CASSVDRGPRSGANVLTF. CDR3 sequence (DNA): TGTGCCAGCAGCGTAGACAGGGGGCCCCGCTCTGGGGCCAACGTCCTGACTTTC.

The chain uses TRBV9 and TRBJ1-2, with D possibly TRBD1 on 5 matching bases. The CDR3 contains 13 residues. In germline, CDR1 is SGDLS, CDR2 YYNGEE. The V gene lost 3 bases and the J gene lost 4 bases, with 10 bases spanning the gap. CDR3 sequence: CASSDGGGYGYTF. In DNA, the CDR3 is TGTGCCAGCAGCGACGGGGGGGGCTATGGCTACACCTTC.

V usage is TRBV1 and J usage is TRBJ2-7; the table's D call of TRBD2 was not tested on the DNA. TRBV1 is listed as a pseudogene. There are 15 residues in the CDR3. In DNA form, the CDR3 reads TGCACCAGCAGCCTGAGTAGCGGGATAGACTACGAGCAGTACTTC. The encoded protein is CTSSLSSGIDYEQYF.

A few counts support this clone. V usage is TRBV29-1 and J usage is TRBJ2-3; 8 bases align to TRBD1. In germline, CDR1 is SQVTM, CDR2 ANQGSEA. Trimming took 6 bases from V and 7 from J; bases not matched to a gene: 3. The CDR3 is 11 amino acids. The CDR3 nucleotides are TGCAGCGTCCAGGGGGCAAATACGCAGTATTTT. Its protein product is CSVQGANTQYF.

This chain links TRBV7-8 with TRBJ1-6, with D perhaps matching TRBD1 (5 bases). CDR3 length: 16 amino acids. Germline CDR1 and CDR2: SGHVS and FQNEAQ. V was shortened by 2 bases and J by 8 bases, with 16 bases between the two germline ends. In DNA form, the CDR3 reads TGTGCCAGCAGCTTATGGTGGGGGGGATCTGATTCACCCCTCCACTTT. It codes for CASSLWWGGSDSPLHF.

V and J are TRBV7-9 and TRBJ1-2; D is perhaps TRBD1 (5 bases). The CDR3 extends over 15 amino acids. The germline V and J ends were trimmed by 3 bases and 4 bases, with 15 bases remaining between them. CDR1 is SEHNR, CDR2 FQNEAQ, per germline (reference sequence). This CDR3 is CASSLGQEGIYGYTF. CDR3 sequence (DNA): TGTGCCAGCAGCTTGGGGCAGGAGGGAATCTATGGCTACACCTTC.

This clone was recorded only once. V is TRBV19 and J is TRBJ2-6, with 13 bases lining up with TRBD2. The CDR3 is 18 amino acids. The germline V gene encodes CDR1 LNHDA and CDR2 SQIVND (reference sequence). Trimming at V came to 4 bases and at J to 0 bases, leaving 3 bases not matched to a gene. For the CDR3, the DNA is TGTGCCAGTAGTACCAGGACTAGCGGGAGCTCTGGGGCCAACGTCCTGACTTTC. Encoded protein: CASSTRTSGSSGANVLTF.

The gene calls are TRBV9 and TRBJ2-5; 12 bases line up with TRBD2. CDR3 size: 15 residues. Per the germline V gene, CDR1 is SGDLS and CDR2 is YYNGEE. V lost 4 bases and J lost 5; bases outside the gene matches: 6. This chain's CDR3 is CASSPAGLAGETQYF. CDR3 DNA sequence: TGTGCCAGCAGCCCCGCCGGACTAGCGGGGGAGACCCAGTACTTC.

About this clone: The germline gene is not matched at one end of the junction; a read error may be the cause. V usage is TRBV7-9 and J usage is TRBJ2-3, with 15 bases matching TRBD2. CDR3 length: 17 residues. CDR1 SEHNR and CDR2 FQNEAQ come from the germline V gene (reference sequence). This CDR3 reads CSSSSGLAGGWTDTQYF. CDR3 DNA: TGTTCCAGCAGCTCGGGACTAGCGGGGGGCTGGACAGATACGCAGTATTTT.

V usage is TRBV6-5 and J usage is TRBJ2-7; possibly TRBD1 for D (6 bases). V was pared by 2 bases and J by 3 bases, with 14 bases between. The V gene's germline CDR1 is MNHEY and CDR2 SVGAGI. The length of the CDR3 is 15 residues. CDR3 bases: TGTGCCAGCAGTTACGGGGCAGGGGAACGCTACGAGCAGTACTTC. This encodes CASSYGAGERYEQYF.

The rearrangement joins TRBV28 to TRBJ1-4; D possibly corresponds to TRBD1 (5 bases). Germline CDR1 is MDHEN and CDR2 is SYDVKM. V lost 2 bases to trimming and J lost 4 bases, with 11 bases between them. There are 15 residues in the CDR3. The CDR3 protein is CASSLQGQNNEKLFF. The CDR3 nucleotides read TGTGCCAGCAGTTTACAGGGTCAGAATAATGAAAAACTGTTTTTT.

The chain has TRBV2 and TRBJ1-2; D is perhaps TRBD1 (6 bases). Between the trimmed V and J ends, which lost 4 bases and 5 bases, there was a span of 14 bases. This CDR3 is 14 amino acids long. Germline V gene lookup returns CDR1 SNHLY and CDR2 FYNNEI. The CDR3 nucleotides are TGTGCCAGCAGTGGTGTAGGGCAGGGGTATGGCTACACCTTC. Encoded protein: CASSGVGQGYGYTF. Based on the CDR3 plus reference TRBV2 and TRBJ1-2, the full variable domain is EPEVTQTPSHQVTQMGQEVILRCVPISNHLYFYWYRQILGQKVEFLVSFYNNEISEKSEIFDDQFSVERPDGSNFTLKIRSTKLEDSAMYFCASSGVGQGYGYTFGSGTRLTVV.

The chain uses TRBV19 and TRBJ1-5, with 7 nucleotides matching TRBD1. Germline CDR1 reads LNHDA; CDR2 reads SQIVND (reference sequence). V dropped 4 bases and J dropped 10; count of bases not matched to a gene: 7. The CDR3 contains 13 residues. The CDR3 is CASSRTGRGPQHF. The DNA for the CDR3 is TGTGCCAGTAGTAGGACAGGACGGGGCCCCCAGCATTTT.

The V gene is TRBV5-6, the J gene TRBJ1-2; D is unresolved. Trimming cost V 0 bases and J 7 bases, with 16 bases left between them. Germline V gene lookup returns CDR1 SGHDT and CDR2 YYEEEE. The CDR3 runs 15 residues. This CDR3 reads CASSLGRATALGYTF. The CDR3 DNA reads TGTGCCAGCAGCTTGGGGCGGGCGACTGCCCTTGGCTACACCTTC.

The CDR3 here is CASSLTVKNTEAFF. As DNA, the CDR3 is TGTGCCAGCAGTCTGACAGTCAAGAACACTGAAGCTTTCTTT. This chain connects TRBV27 to TRBJ1-1; perhaps TRBD1 as D (5 bases). The V end was cut by 5 bases, the J end by 1 base, with 11 bases between. CDR1 and CDR2 from the germline V gene are MNHEY and SMNVEV (reference sequence). The CDR3 is made up of 14 amino acids.

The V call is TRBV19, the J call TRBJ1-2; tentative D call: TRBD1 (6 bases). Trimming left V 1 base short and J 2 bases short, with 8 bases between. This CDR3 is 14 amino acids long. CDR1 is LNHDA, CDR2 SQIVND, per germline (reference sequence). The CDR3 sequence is CASSIGTANYGYTF. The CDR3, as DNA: TGTGCCAGTAGTATAGGGACAGCAAACTATGGCTACACCTTC.